The 30 T cell receptor beta chains below come from one sample, sequenced in a study of spatial heterogeneity in lung cancer. TCRdb re-called the 5' RACE reads through MiXCR, storing one row per CDR3 protein. The repertoire has around 10,000 distinct CDR3 sequences, over 3% of them found once; the top ten carry around a sixth. Noted time point: blood taken at disease recurrence. Whole RNA came from tumor, nontumor lung or frozen PBMC and was sequenced without being sorted. This specimen consisted of PBMCs, obtained at recurrence. The source of these receptors is a female donor with early-stage non-small cell lung cancer.

This clonotype was seen a handful of times. This beta chain is off target for a library built for alpha chains, so its abundance means little. J is TRBJ2-7 and V is TRBV7-8; no clear D gene. V was cut by 5 bases and J by 0 bases, with 14 bases left in between. The CDR3 has 15 residues. Germline V gene sequence: CDR1 SGHVS, CDR2 FQNEAQ. The CDR3 is CASSPPLRFSYEQYF. The CDR3 coding sequence is TGTGCCAGCAGCCCCCCGTTAAGATTCTCCTACGAGCAGTACTTC.

This clonotype came up many times. This beta chain is an off-target read within a library intended for alpha chains, so its frequency means little. The chain employs TRBV7-9 and TRBJ2-5, with D maybe TRBD1 (5 bases). V shed 3 bases and J shed 1 base, with 6 bases lying between them. The CDR3 totals 13 residues. CDR1 and CDR2 (germline): SEHNR, FQNEAQ (reference sequence). The CDR3 protein is CASSLDTQETQYF. In DNA, the CDR3 is TGTGCCAGCAGCTTGGACACCCAAGAGACCCAGTACTTC.

This clonotype was recorded many times. Since it is a stray read in a library aimed at alpha chains, this beta chain has a size that is not meaningful. This chain joins TRBV12-3 or TRBV12-4 and TRBJ1-1; D ambiguous. CDR3 size: 14 residues. Trimming removed 3 bases from V and 1 base from J, with 9 bases in between. CDR3 DNA: TGTGCCAGCAGTTTTGGGCGGAGGAACACTGAAGCTTTCTTT. It is translated as CASSFGRRNTEAFF.

About this clonotype itself: This beta chain is off target for a library built for alpha chains, so its abundance means little. DNA for the CDR3: TGTGCCAGCACCCCTCCTCAGGGACGGCTTTACAATGAGCAGTTCTTC. Protein sequence: CASTPPQGRLYNEQFF. V usage is TRBV11-2 and J usage is TRBJ2-1; TRBD1 or TRBD2 may be the D gene (5 bases each). From germline, CDR1 is SGHAT and CDR2 FQNNGV. V lost 7 bases and J 4 bases, leaving 20 bases between the germline ends. The CDR3 length is 16 residues.

By proportion, this clonotype is medium-sized. This beta chain is a stray sequence in a library constructed for alpha chains; its clone size is not meaningful. The chain has TRBV5-4 and TRBJ2-5; D unclear. Germline assignment: CDR1 SGHNT and CDR2 YYREEE (reference sequence). The CDR3 is 12 residues long. Trimming removed 0 bases from V and 2 bases from J, with 2 bases in between. The CDR3 DNA sequence: TGTGCCAGCAGCTTGGTGCAAGAGACCCAGTACTTC. Translated: CASSLVQETQYF.

This clonotype is classed as medium-sized. In a library made to pick up alpha chains, this beta chain is a stray read with a size that means little. The genes are TRBV6-1 and TRBJ2-3; D might be TRBD1 or TRBD2, each matching 5 bases. The CDR3 has 15 amino acids. Germline V CDR1 and CDR2: MNHNS, SASEGT. Between the trimmed V and J ends, which lost 2 bases and 2 bases, there was a span of 11 bases. CDR3 protein: CASSESWDHTDTQYF. CDR3 in DNA: TGTGCCAGCAGTGAAAGTTGGGACCACACAGATACGCAGTATTTT.

This clonotype has a count of ten or more. A library made for alpha chains picked up this beta chain off target, so its size means little. The rearrangement uses TRBV6-2 or TRBV6-3 and TRBJ1-1; D might be TRBD1 (5 bases). Germline V lookup: CDR1 MNHEY, CDR2 SVGEGT. The CDR3 covers 14 residues. Trimming shortened V by 5 bases and J by 1 base, and 11 bases separated the two germline ends. This CDR3 reads CASSGQGTNTEAFF. The DNA of the CDR3 is TGTGCCAGCAGTGGTCAGGGAACGAACACTGAAGCTTTCTTT.

This clonotype was observed at least ten times. This beta chain lies outside the target of a library built for alpha chains; its clone size means little. CDR3 bases: TGTGCCAGCAGGCTCGAATACAATCAGCCCCAGCATTTT. The encoded protein is CASRLEYNQPQHF. The chain recombines TRBV2 with TRBJ1-5, with D uncertain. The V end was cut by 6 bases, the J end by 3 bases, with 9 bases between. CDR3 length equals 13 residues. Germline assignment: CDR1 SNHLY and CDR2 FYNNEI.

This clonotype has ten or more counts. In a library made to pick up alpha chains, this beta chain is a stray read with a size that means little. This chain links TRBV28 with TRBJ2-1; D could derive from TRBD1 or TRBD2 (5 bases each). Trimming took off 7 bases at V and 6 bases at J, with 16 bases between the two ends. Germline V gene lookup returns CDR1 MDHEN and CDR2 SYDVKM. This CDR3 is built from 14 residues. CDR3 in amino acids: CASIIGGRGNEQFF. CDR3 DNA: TGTGCCAGCATTATTGGGGGTCGCGGCAATGAGCAGTTCTTC.

This clonotype was observed many times. This beta chain appears as a stray read in a library generated for alpha chains; its size is not informative. The rearrangement joins TRBV6-1 to TRBJ2-5, with D possibly being TRBD1 (6 bases). V was trimmed by 6 bases and J by 2 bases, leaving 19 bases between them. The CDR3 is 16 residues long. Germline CDR1 MNHNS, CDR2 SASEGT. The CDR3 DNA follows: TGTGCCAGCAGGAGACAGATCCTGGACAGTCAAGAGACCCAGTACTTC. Residues: CASRRQILDSQETQYF.

This clonotype was seen ten or more times. This beta chain came through as a stray read in a library set up for alpha chains, and its size says little. V and J are TRBV6-2 or TRBV6-3 and TRBJ2-5; unclear D gene. Trimming pared 2 bases from V and 4 bases from J, leaving 8 bases between. This CDR3 spans 13 amino acids. Germline lookup yields CDR1 MNHEY and CDR2 SVGEGT. CDR3 residues: CASSYRAGETQYF. The DNA for the CDR3 is TGTGCCAGCAGTTACCGGGCCGGAGAGACCCAGTACTTC.

By sample fraction, this clonotype is medium-sized. A library made for alpha chains picked up this beta chain off target, so its size means little. The J gene is TRBJ2-1, the V gene TRBV13, with 8 nucleotides matching TRBD1. V gave up 8 bases and J gave up 5 bases; unmatched junction bases: 2. CDR1 is PRHDT, CDR2 FYEKMQ, per germline (reference sequence). The CDR3 runs 12 residues. As DNA, the CDR3 is TGTGCCAGCGCGGGACAGGACAATGAGCAGTTCTTC. The encoded protein is CASAGQDNEQFF.

The sample holds many counts of this clonotype. This beta chain is a stray read from a library made for alpha chains; its abundance is not meaningful. The rearrangement joins TRBV7-2 to TRBJ2-7; D is unresolved. The V and J ends lost 5 bases and 0 bases respectively, with 23 bases between them. The CDR3 spans 18 residues. Looked up from germline, CDR1 is SGHTA and CDR2 is FQGNSA. CDR3 sequence: CASSPQRVATRSSYEQYF. Written as DNA, the CDR3 is TGTGCCAGCAGCCCGCAAAGGGTAGCAACCCGTAGCTCCTACGAGCAGTACTTC.

This clonotype was seen repeatedly, ten times or more. This beta chain lies outside the target of a library built for alpha chains; its clone size means little. CDR3 amino acids: CASSLVGGEAYEQYF. The CDR3, as DNA: TGTGCCAGCAGTTTGGTGGGAGGGGAAGCCTACGAGCAGTACTTC. V usage is TRBV28 and J usage is TRBJ2-7; TRBD2 matches 7 bases. V gave up 3 bases and J gave up 2 bases; unmatched junction bases: 7. Per the germline V gene, CDR1 is MDHEN and CDR2 is SYDVKM. The CDR3 is 15 amino acids.

This clonotype is medium-sized (0.01 to 0.1%) within its sample. Being off target in a library aimed at alpha chains, this beta chain has a size of little meaning. The chain carries TRBV29-1 and TRBJ1-5; 8 bases line up with TRBD1. Germline V gene sequence: CDR1 SQVTM, CDR2 ANQGSEA. CDR3 length: 13 residues. V was clipped by 5 bases and J by 6 bases; unmatched bases: 6. In DNA form, the CDR3 reads TGCAGCGTTCAGGGGGCATTAGGTCAGCCCCAGCATTTT. Protein sequence: CSVQGALGQPQHF.

This clonotype was picked up many times. Within a library made for alpha chains, this beta chain is off target, and its count is uninformative. This chain joins TRBV7-2 and TRBJ2-7; D might be TRBD1 (6 bases). The V gene's germline CDR1 is SGHTA and CDR2 FQGNSA. The V gene lost 5 bases and the J gene lost 4 bases, with 12 bases spanning the gap. This CDR3 spans 13 amino acids. The CDR3 region has the DNA TGTGCCAGCAGCCTTAACAGGGTTTACGAGCAGTACTTC. Its protein product is CASSLNRVYEQYF.

The sample holds many counts of this clonotype. Because the library targeted alpha chains, this beta chain is an off-target read whose size means little. This chain links TRBV2 with TRBJ1-1, with D maybe TRBD1 (5 bases). V lost 4 bases to trimming and J lost 2 bases, with 20 bases between them. The CDR3 extends over 17 amino acids. Germline V gene data show CDR1 as SNHLY and CDR2 as FYNNEI. For the CDR3, the DNA is TGTGCCAGCAGTGCTACACGCCCGGGGGGAGTCAACACTGAAGCTTTCTTT. Its translation: CASSATRPGGVNTEAFF.

With respect to this clonotype: For a library built for alpha chains, this beta chain is a stray read; little rests on its size. The chain carries TRBV20-1 and TRBJ1-5; no definite D call. Trimming pared 3 bases from V and 0 bases from J, leaving 9 bases between. Germline V CDR1 and CDR2: DFQATT, SNEGSKA (reference sequence). The CDR3 is made up of 14 amino acids. CDR3 loop: CSASRRNSNQPQHF. CDR3 in DNA: TGCAGTGCTAGCCGGAGGAATAGCAATCAGCCCCAGCATTTT.

In this sample, this clonotype turned up a few times. This beta chain came through as a stray read in a library set up for alpha chains, and its size says little. The rearrangement joins TRBV5-1 to TRBJ2-7, with TRBD1 matching over 9 bases. The length of the CDR3 is 15 residues. The germline gives CDR1 SGHRS, CDR2 YFSETQ. V gave up 4 bases and J gave up 7 bases; unmatched junction bases: 12. CDR3 in amino acids: CASSGNTGTGREQYF. In DNA, the CDR3 is TGCGCCAGCAGCGGTAATACCGGGACAGGGCGTGAGCAGTACTTC.

A note on this clonotype: Since the library was made to target alpha chains, this beta chain is a stray read and its abundance is not meaningful. The chain employs TRBV4-1 and TRBJ1-5; tentatively, D is TRBD1 (5 bases). The CDR3 length is 16 residues. Germline CDR1 and CDR2: MGHRA and YSYEKL. V lost 3 bases, J lost 1 base, and 13 bases lay in between. This chain's CDR3 is CASSHDPGGSNQPQHF. CDR3 DNA sequence: TGCGCCAGCAGCCACGACCCCGGGGGAAGCAATCAGCCCCAGCATTTT.

By proportion, this clonotype is medium-sized. A library prepared for alpha chains yielded this beta chain as an off-target read; its size is of little meaning. This chain joins TRBV29-1 and TRBJ1-1; TRBD1 agrees at 7 bases. Germline loops: CDR1 SQVTM, CDR2 ANQGSEA. The CDR3 is 13 amino acids. V was clipped by 7 bases and J by 5 bases; unmatched bases: 10. As DNA, the CDR3 is TGCAGCGATGGGGGTAGGGGGCGAACTGAAGCTTTCTTT. Amino acid sequence: CSDGGRGRTEAFF.

This clonotype was found many times. Since it is a stray read in a library aimed at alpha chains, this beta chain has a size that is not meaningful. V is TRBV11-1 and J is TRBJ2-5; no clear D. The germline V gene has CDR1 SGHAT and CDR2 FQDESV (reference sequence). There are 14 residues in the CDR3. The V and J ends lost 5 bases and 3 bases respectively, with 13 bases between them. In DNA form, the CDR3 reads TGTGCCAGCAGCGATTACTACGCAGAAGAGACCCAGTACTTC. As protein: CASSDYYAEETQYF.

This clonotype appeared many times. Little can be read into the size of this beta chain, an off-target read in a library designed for alpha chains. The chain carries TRBV20-1 and TRBJ1-1, with TRBD1 as a possible D gene (6 bases). The CDR3 has 11 amino acids. The ends were cut back, 6 bases at V and 6 bases at J, with 11 bases in the middle. Germline V gene lookup returns CDR1 DFQATT and CDR2 SNEGSKA (reference sequence). In DNA, the CDR3 is TGCAGTGCGGCCGAGGGGGCTGAAGCTTTCTTT. The encoded protein is CSAAEGAEAFF.

This clonotype was seen at least ten times. A library prepared for alpha chains yielded this beta chain as an off-target read; its size is of little meaning. The chain has TRBV2 and TRBJ1-5; D ambiguous. This CDR3 comprises 13 residues. CDR1 is SNHLY, CDR2 FYNNEI, per germline. V was cut by 4 bases and J by 4 bases, with 8 bases left in between. In nucleotides, the CDR3 is TGTGCCAGCAGTGGGACGCAGAATCAGCCCCAGCATTTT. Residues: CASSGTQNQPQHF.

This clonotype has at least ten counts. A library made for alpha chains picked up this beta chain off target, so its size means little. The gene calls are TRBV11-3 and TRBJ2-1; 10 positions match TRBD2. With 5 bases clipped from V and 5 bases from J, the junction kept 12 bases outside the gene matches. The CDR3 is 17 amino acids. CDR1 SGHNT and CDR2 YENEEA come from the germline V gene. CDR3 loop: CASSPATSGGGNNEQFF. CDR3 nucleotide sequence: TGTGCCAGCAGCCCCGCCACCAGCGGGGGGGGAAACAATGAGCAGTTCTTC. The full variable domain, in which reference TRBV11-3 and TRBJ2-1 provide the parts outside the CDR3, is EAGVVQSPRYKIIEKKQPVAFWCNPISGHNTLYWYLQNLGQGPELLIRYENEEAVDDSQLPKDRFSAERLKGVDSTLKIQPAELGDSAVYLCASSPATSGGGNNEQFFGPGTRLTVL.

This clonotype was counted ten times or more. This beta chain is an off-target read within a library intended for alpha chains, so its frequency means little. The chain uses TRBV29-1 and TRBJ2-7, with D tentatively TRBD1 or TRBD2 (6 bases each). Trimming shortened V by 0 bases and J by 1 base, and 16 bases separated the two germline ends. The CDR3 totals 16 residues. Germline-derived CDR1 and CDR2 are SQVTM and ANQGSEA. CDR3 sequence: CSVEDWVGGASYEQYF. In DNA, the CDR3 is TGCAGCGTTGAAGATTGGGTCGGGGGCGCGTCCTACGAGCAGTACTTC.

This clonotype was seen many times. Little can be read into the size of this beta chain, an off-target read in a library designed for alpha chains. The chain is built from TRBV28 and TRBJ1-2; possibly TRBD1 for D (5 bases). The V gene's germline CDR1 is MDHEN and CDR2 SYDVKM. Trimming removed 2 bases from V and 4 bases from J, with 11 bases in between. This CDR3 has 14 residues. The chain's CDR3 is CASSLAGIIYGYTF. In DNA form, the CDR3 reads TGTGCCAGCAGTTTAGCAGGGATAATCTATGGCTACACCTTC.

This clonotype was seen a few times. Since it is a stray read in a library aimed at alpha chains, this beta chain has a size that is not meaningful. This chain connects TRBV6-6 to TRBJ2-6, with D perhaps TRBD1 (6 bases). From germline, CDR1 is MNHNY and CDR2 SVGAGI (reference sequence). The CDR3 has 16 amino acids. The V gene lost 4 bases and the J gene lost 0 bases, with 10 bases spanning the gap. The CDR3 nucleotides read TGTGCCAGCAGTTTTTCGGACAGCTCTGGGGCCAACGTCCTGACTTTC. This codes for CASSFSDSSGANVLTF.

This clonotype was detected ten times or more. This beta chain slipped into a library made for alpha chains as a stray read, so its size is not meaningful. The chain is built from TRBV29-1 and TRBJ2-7; TRBD2 aligns across 9 bases. CDR1 SQVTM and CDR2 ANQGSEA come from the germline V gene. This CDR3 has 12 amino acids. V was clipped by 7 bases and J by 12 bases; unmatched bases: 13. The CDR3 nucleotides are TGCAGCGAGGGGGCTAGCGGGGAGCCCTCGTACTTC. It codes for CSEGASGEPSYF.

This clonotype was observed a handful of times. A library made for alpha chains picked up this beta chain off target, so its size means little. The rearrangement links TRBV12-5 to TRBJ1-1; D remains ambiguous. The CDR3 has 12 amino acids. CDR1 is LGHNT and CDR2 is FRNRAP in the germline V gene. V was shortened by 5 bases and J by 10 bases, with 14 bases between the two germline ends. CDR3 DNA: TGTGCTAGTGGTCTCACGGCGGGGTTAGCTTTCTTT. Translating gives CASGLTAGLAFF.